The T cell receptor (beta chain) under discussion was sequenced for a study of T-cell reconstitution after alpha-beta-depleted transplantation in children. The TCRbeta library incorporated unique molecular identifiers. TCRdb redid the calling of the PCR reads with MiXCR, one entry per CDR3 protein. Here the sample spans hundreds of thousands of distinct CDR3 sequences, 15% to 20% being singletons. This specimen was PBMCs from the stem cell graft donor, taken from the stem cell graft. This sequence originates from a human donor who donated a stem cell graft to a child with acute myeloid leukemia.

CDR3 protein: CAISGRGRFGIGVDNEQFF. The CDR3 DNA follows: TGTGCCATCAGTGGTAGGGGGAGGTTTGGTATAGGAGTGGACAATGAGCAGTTCTTC. The chain employs TRBV3-1 and TRBJ2-1; TRBD1 or TRBD2 may be the D gene (6 bases each). The CDR3 contains 19 residues. The V and J ends lost 10 bases and 5 bases respectively, with 33 bases between them. The V gene's germline CDR1 is LGHDT and CDR2 YNNKEL (reference sequence).